This paragraph reports one TCR beta chain. The data were taken from a study of blood T cell repertoires in COVID-19. Study summary: Acute and convalescent COVID-19 samples came from the United States, Italy and Spain. The cDNA or gDNA used as material had been derived from T cells, B-cell-depleted T cells, or PBMCs.

In the study's own analysis: Amplification with reference gene primers provided the estimates of nucleated cell counts. The assay was immunoSEQ multiplex PCR, and TCRdb's table has in-frame clones only and misses some. The V and J calls and clone size come from that table; D and trimming were worked out from the DNA. The data show some 85,000 clones, more than 65% seen once. The CDR3 spans 16 residues. Germline V CDR1 and CDR2: LNHDA, SQIVND (reference sequence). Trimming took 5 bases from V and 3 from J; bases not matched to a gene: 8. Seattle-derived patients entered the study during active infection and were followed longitudinally.

The sequenced sample consisted of peripheral blood. The clonotype comes from a man in his 70s with COVID-19, enrolled during active disease. The chain recombines TRBV19 with TRBJ2-2; 8 nucleotides match TRBD1. The CDR3 coding sequence is TGTGCCAGTAGTCCTCGGACAGGGCGGGACACCGGGGAGCTGTTTTTT. It translates to CASSPRTGRDTGELFF.